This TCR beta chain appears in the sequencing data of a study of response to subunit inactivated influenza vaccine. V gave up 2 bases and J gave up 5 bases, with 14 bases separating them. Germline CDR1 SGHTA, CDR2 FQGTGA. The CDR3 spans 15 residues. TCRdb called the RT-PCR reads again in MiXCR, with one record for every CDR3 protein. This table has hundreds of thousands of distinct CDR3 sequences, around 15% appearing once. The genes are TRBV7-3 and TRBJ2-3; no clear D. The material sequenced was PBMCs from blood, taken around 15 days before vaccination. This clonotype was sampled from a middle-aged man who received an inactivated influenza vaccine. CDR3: CASSLLSGPQDTQYF. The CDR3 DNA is TGTGCCAGCAGCTTATTGAGTGGTCCACAAGATACGCAGTATTTT. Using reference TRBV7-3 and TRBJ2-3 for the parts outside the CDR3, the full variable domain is GAGVSQTPSNKVTEKGKYVELRCDPISGHTALYWYRQSLGQGPEFLIYFQGTGAADDSGLPNDRFFAVRPEGSVSTLKIQRTERGDSAVYLCASSLLSGPQDTQYFGPGTRLTVL.